This is a list of T cell receptor beta chains from one sample in a study of T cell repertoires in cytomegalovirus infection. TCRdb used MiXCR to reprocess the reads, holding one entry per CDR3 protein. Found here are 350,000 to 550,000 distinct CDR3 sequences, roughly 31% of them singletons; the top ten hold approximately 15%. Sequencing input: PBMCs. Every receptor here comes from a human donor in good health (CMV status not recorded). Some clones in this sample may be carry-over from other donors' samples. CDR3s include the opening cysteine and the closing phenylalanine or tryptophan. The D gene is left open where the match is weak. Size is omitted from some rows. Given values are once, few, many or a class for expanded clones.

j_gene	abundance	v_gene	d_gene	CDR3nt	CDR3aa
TRBJ1-5	many	TRBV20-1	TRBD1	TGCAGTGCTAGTATACATGCGGGACAGTCAAATCAGCCCCAGCATTTT	CSASIHAGQSNQPQHF
TRBJ1-2	many	TRBV7-9	NA	TGTGCCAGCAGCACCCGGGGGCAGGATGGCTACACCTTC	CASSTRGQDGYTF
TRBJ1-2	NA	TRBV12-3/TRBV12-4	TRBD1	TGTGCCAGCAGGTTGACAGGGGGCTATGGCTACACCTTC	CASRLTGGYGYTF
TRBJ1-2	NA	TRBV24-1	NA	TGTGCCACCAGCAGGGGCGTGGGTAACTATGGCTACACCTTC	CATSRGVGNYGYTF
TRBJ2-4	few	TRBV12-3/TRBV12-4	TRBD1	TGTGCCAGCAGTGAGGGGGCTTATGCCAAAAACATTCAGTACTTC	CASSEGAYAKNIQYF
TRBJ2-1	NA	TRBV19	TRBD1	TGTGCCAGTACCACAGGACAGGGGTGGGATGAGCAGTTCTTC	CASTTGQGWDEQFF
TRBJ1-5	NA	TRBV7-8	TRBD1	TGTGCCAGCAGCTTAGAAGGGGGCAATCAGCCCCATCATTTT	CASSLEGGNQPHHF
TRBJ2-1	NA	TRBV6-2/TRBV6-3	NA	TGTGCCAGCAGTTACTCTCCGAGGGGGAATGAGCAGTTCTTC	CASSYSPRGNEQFF
TRBJ1-6	many	TRBV7-9	NA	TGTGCCAGCAGCACGGGACATCTTCTCCACTTT	CASSTGHLLHF
TRBJ1-1	many	TRBV7-8	NA	TGTGCCAGCAGCCTAGGGACAACGACCATGAACACTGAAGCTTTCTTT	CASSLGTTTMNTEAFF
TRBJ2-3	NA	TRBV28	NA	TGTGCCAGCGCCTGGGGTGGCTTGTATACGCAGTATTTT	CASAWGGLYTQYF
TRBJ1-1	many	TRBV10-1	TRBD1	TGCGCCAGCAGACCGGGACAGGGGGTCACTGAAGCTTTCTTT	CASRPGQGVTEAFF
TRBJ1-2	NA	TRBV27	NA	TGTGCCAGCAGTTCATGGGCGGGATCGGCCGAACGCTACACCTTC	CASSSWAGSAERYTF
TRBJ1-2	NA	TRBV18	NA	TGTGCCAGCTCACCGACGGCCTATGGCTACACCTTC	CASSPTAYGYTF
TRBJ1-2	NA	TRBV11-2	NA	TGTGCCAGCAGCTTGGGGGGGGAGACCGGCTACACCTTC	CASSLGGETGYTF
TRBJ1-4	few	TRBV10-1	NA	TGCGCCAGCAGTGAGGCGGGGAATGAAAAACTGTTTTTT	CASSEAGNEKLFF
TRBJ2-7	NA	TRBV7-3	NA	TGTGCCAGCAGCCCTCCGTCGGGTTTCGACGAGCAGTACTTC	CASSPPSGFDEQYF
TRBJ2-1	many	TRBV11-2	TRBD1	TGTGCCAGCAGCTTATCAGGGGGCTACTCCTACAATGAGCAGTTCTTC	CASSLSGGYSYNEQFF
TRBJ2-1	NA	TRBV2	NA	TGTGCCAGCAAAGGCTCCTACAATGAGCAGTTCTTC	CASKGSYNEQFF
TRBJ2-1	many	TRBV7-8	TRBD2	TGTGCCAGCAGCGTGAATGGGGGGGGTATCTCCTACAATGAGCAGTTCTTC	CASSVNGGGISYNEQFF
TRBJ1-1	NA	TRBV19	NA	TGTGCCAGTAGTACCACAGAGATGAACACTGAAGCTTTCTTT	CASSTTEMNTEAFF
TRBJ2-2	NA	TRBV11-1	NA	TGTGCCAGCACTAGGACGGCGAACACCGGGGAGCTGTTTTTT	CASTRTANTGELFF
TRBJ2-2	NA	TRBV4-2	NA	TGTGCCAGCAGCCAAGATTGGTCGTCGGCTGGGGAGCTGTTTTTT	CASSQDWSSAGELFF
TRBJ1-2	few	TRBV2	TRBD1	TGTGCCAGCAGTCCAGGGGGCAACAATGGCTACACCTTC	CASSPGGNNGYTF
TRBJ2-1	NA	TRBV6-2/TRBV6-3	NA	TGTGCCAGCAGTTACATAGGTGACAGGCACTCGGATGAGCAGTTCTTC	CASSYIGDRHSDEQFF
TRBJ2-1	NA	TRBV29-1	TRBD2	TGCAGCGTTGAAGAGGAAGGAGCGGGGGGGGGCGATGAGCAGTTCTTC	CSVEEEGAGGGDEQFF
TRBJ2-7	NA	TRBV29-1	NA	TGCAGCGTTGAACTCGGGGTAGGTGCAGGTTCCTACGGGCAGTACTTC	CSVELGVGAGSYGQYF
TRBJ1-6	few	TRBV5-4	TRBD1	TGTGCCAGCAGCTTGGCCGGGACAGGGGCAGGTTCACCCCTCCACTTT	CASSLAGTGAGSPLHF
TRBJ1-2	NA	TRBV4-1	TRBD1	TGTGCCAGCAGCCAACTTGGACAGGGGGCCTCCTATGGCTACACCTTC	CASSQLGQGASYGYTF
TRBJ2-7	NA	TRBV10-2	TRBD1	TGCGCCAGCTGGGATGCAGGGGGCATGTACGAGCAGTACTTC	CASWDAGGMYEQYF
TRBJ1-2	few	TRBV28	NA	TGTGCCAGCAGTTTAGAGGGATACTATGGCTACACCTTC	CASSLEGYYGYTF
TRBJ2-2	many	TRBV7-2	NA	TGTGCCAGCGGCGGGGGACAAGGATCCACCGGGGAGCTGTTTTTT	CASGGGQGSTGELFF
TRBJ1-5	NA	TRBV30	NA	TGTGCCTGGGACACTGGCAATCAGCCCCAGCATTTT	CAWDTGNQPQHF
TRBJ2-7	NA	TRBV6-8	NA	TGTGCCAGCACGGCCCTTGCGGGTCGGGAAAGGACCTACGAGCAGTACTTC	CASTALAGRERTYEQYF
TRBJ1-3	NA	TRBV7-6	NA	TGTGCCAGCAGCTTAGCGTCCGGGAACTCTGGAAACACCATATATTTT	CASSLASGNSGNTIYF
TRBJ1-5	many	TRBV28	NA	TGTGCCAGCAGCCCGGACGCTAGCAATCAGCCCCAGCATTTT	CASSPDASNQPQHF
TRBJ1-4	NA	TRBV3-1	NA	TGTGCCAGCAGCCAAGATGTCACTAATGAAAAACTGTTTTTT	CASSQDVTNEKLFF
TRBJ2-2	many	TRBV7-2	NA	TGTGCCAGCAGCTTAGCGATAACAGGGAAGCACGGGGAGCTGTTTTTT	CASSLAITGKHGELFF
TRBJ2-3	NA	TRBV15	TRBD2	TGTGCCACCAGCAGAGACGGGGGGGAGGACACAGATACGCAGTATTTT	CATSRDGGEDTDTQYF
TRBJ1-1	many	TRBV6-5	NA	TGTGCCAGCAGTTACTCGACAGGGAACACTGAAGCTTTCTTT	CASSYSTGNTEAFF
TRBJ1-5	NA	TRBV29-1	TRBD1	TGCAGCGTCTGGGACAGGGATAGCAATCAGCCCCAGCATTTT	CSVWDRDSNQPQHF
TRBJ2-5	many	TRBV7-9	TRBD1	TGTGCCAGCAGCCCAGGCGGGACAGGTCGAGAGACCCAGTACTTC	CASSPGGTGRETQYF
TRBJ1-1	NA	TRBV20-1	TRBD1	TGCAGTGCTAGGAAGGGACAGGGAGGGAGAGCTTTCTTT	CSARKGQGGRAFF
TRBJ1-5	many	TRBV4-3	TRBD1	TGCGCCAGCAGCCCCTTCTTCGACAGGGGGTACCAGCCCCAGCATTTT	CASSPFFDRGYQPQHF
TRBJ1-3	NA	TRBV7-4	NA	TGTGCCAGCGGCTTAGCGCGGGAAAGCTCTGGAAACACCATATATTTT	CASGLARESSGNTIYF
TRBJ1-6	NA	TRBV5-6	NA	TGTGCCAGCAGCTTGGGAAAGACAGGTTACGGTTCACCCCTCCACTTT	CASSLGKTGYGSPLHF
TRBJ2-1	few	TRBV19	TRBD1	TGTGCCAGTAGTCAGGACAGGGGGGCTTACAATGAGCAGTTCTTC	CASSQDRGAYNEQFF
TRBJ2-7	few	TRBV28	NA	TGTGCCAGCAGTTTGCGCTTGCCCTACGAGCAGTACTTC	CASSLRLPYEQYF
TRBJ2-7	NA	TRBV5-6	NA	TGTGCCAGCAGCCCCTGGCTGGAATCCTACGAGCAGTACTTC	CASSPWLESYEQYF
TRBJ2-7	once	TRBV3-1	TRBD2	TGTGCCAGCAGCCAAGATGAATCCGGACTAGCGGGGGACTACGAGCAGTACTTC	CASSQDESGLAGDYEQYF
TRBJ2-7	few	TRBV11-2	TRBD1	TGTGCCAGCAGGGACACGGCAGGGGGCAGGGAGGAGCAGTACTTC	CASRDTAGGREEQYF